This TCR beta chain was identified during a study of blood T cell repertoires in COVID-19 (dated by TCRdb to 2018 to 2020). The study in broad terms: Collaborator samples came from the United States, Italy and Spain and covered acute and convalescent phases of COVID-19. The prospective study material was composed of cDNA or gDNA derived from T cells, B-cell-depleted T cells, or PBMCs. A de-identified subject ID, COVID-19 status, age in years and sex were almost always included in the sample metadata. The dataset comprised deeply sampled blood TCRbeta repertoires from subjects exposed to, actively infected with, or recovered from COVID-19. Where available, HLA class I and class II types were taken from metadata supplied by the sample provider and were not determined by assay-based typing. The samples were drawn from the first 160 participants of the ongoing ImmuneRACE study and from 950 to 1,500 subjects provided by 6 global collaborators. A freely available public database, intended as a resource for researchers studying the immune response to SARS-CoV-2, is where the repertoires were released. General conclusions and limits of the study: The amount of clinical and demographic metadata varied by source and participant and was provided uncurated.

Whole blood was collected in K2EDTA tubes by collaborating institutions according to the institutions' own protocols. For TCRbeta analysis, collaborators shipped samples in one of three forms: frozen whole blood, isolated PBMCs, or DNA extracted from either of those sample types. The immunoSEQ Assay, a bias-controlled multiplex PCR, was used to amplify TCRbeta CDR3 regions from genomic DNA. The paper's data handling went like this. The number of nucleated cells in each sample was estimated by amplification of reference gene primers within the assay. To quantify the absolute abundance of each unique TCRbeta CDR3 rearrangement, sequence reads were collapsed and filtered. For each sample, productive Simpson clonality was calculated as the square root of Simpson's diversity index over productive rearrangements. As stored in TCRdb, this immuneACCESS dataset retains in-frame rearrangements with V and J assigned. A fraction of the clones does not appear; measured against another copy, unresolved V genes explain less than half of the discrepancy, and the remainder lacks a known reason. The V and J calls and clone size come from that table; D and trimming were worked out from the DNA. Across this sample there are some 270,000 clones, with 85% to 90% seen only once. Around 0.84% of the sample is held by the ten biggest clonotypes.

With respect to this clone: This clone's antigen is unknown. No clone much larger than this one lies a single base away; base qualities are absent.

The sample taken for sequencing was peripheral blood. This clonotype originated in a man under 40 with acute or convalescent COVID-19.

The CDR3 protein: CASLGGMNTEAFF. Here is the DNA: TGTGCCAGCCTGGGAGGCATGAACACTGAAGCTTTCTTT. In this chain, TRBV28 is recombined with TRBJ1-1; no D gene can be assigned with confidence. A distance of 10 bases separates the germline ends of V and J, which lose 8 bases and 0 bases respectively. CDR1 and CDR2 were assigned from the germline V gene as MDHEN and SYDVKM. There are 13 amino acids in the CDR3, from cysteine to phenylalanine inclusive. Only CDR3 DNA is held: 39 bases, read in frame from base 1.